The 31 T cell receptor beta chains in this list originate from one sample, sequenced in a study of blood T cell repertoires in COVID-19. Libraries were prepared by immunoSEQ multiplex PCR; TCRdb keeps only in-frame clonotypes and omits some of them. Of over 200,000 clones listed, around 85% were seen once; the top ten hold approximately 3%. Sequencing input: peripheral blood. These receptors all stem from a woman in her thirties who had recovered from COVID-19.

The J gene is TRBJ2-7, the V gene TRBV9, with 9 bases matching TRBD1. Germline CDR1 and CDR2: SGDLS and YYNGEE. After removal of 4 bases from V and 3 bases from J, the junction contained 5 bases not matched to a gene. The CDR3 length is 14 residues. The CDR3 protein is CASSIGTGSYEQYF. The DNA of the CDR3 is TGTGCCAGCAGCATCGGGACAGGGAGCTACGAGCAGTACTTC.

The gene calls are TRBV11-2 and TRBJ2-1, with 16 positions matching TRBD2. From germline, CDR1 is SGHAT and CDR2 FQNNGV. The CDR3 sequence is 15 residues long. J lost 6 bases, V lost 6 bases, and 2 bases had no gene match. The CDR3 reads CASRGLAGGRNEQFF. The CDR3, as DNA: TGTGCCAGCAGGGGACTAGCGGGGGGGCGCAATGAGCAGTTCTTC.

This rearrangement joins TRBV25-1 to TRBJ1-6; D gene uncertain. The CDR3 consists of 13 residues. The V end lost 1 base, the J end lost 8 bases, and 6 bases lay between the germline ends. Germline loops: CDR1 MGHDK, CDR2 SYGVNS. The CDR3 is CASSELTDSPLHF. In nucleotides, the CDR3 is TGTGCCAGCAGTGAATTGACTGATTCACCCCTCCACTTT.

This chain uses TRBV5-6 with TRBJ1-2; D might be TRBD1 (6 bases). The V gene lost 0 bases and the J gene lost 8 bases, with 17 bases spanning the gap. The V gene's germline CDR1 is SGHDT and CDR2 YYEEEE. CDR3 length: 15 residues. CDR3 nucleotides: TGTGCCAGCAGCTTGGGGCAGGGGATGTACCAGGGCTACACCTTC. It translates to CASSLGQGMYQGYTF.

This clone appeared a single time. The DNA for the CDR3 is TGTGCCAGCAGCCTCGTTAGCGGGGGGGCCAGGAATGAGCAGTTCTTC. Its translation: CASSLVSGGARNEQFF. V and J are TRBV4-2 and TRBJ2-1, with 11 bases matching TRBD2. From germline, CDR1 is LGHNA and CDR2 YNFKEQ. V trimming: 4 bases; J trimming: 7 bases; junction bases outside the gene matches: 9. The CDR3 loop spans 16 amino acids.

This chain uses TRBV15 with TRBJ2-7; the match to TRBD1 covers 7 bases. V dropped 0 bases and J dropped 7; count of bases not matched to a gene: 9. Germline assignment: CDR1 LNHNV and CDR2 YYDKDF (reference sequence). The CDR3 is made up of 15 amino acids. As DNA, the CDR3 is TGTGCCACCAGCAGAGATCGGGGACAGCAGCGGGAGCAGTACTTC. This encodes CATSRDRGQQREQYF. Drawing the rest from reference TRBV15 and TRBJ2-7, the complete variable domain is DAMVIQNPRYQVTQFGKPVTLSCSQTLNHNVMYWYQQKSSQAPKLLFHYYDKDFNNEADTPDNFQSRRPNTSFCFLDIRSPGLGDTAMYLCATSRDRGQQREQYFGPGTRLTVT.

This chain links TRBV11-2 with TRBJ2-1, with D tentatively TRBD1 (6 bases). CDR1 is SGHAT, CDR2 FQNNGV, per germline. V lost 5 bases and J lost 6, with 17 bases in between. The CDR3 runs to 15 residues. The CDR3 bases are TGTGCCAGCAGCACATACGACATCAGGGGCAATGAGCAGTTCTTC. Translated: CASSTYDIRGNEQFF.

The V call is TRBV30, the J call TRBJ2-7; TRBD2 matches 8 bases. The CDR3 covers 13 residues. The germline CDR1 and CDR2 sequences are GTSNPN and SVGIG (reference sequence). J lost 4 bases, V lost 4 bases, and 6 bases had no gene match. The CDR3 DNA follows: TGTGCCTGGACCAGCGGGAGTCAATACGAGCAGTACTTC. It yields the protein CAWTSGSQYEQYF. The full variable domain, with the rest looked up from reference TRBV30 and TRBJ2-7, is SQTIHQWPATLVQPVGSPLSLECTVEGTSNPNLYWYRQAAGRGLQLLFYSVGIGQISSEVPQNLSASRPQDRQFILSSKKLLLSDSGFYLCAWTSGSQYEQYFGPGTRLTVT.

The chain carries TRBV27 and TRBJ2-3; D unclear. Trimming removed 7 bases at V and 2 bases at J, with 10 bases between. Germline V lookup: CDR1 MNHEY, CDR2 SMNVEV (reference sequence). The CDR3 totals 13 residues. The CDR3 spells CASKTYVTDTQYF. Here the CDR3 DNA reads TGTGCCAGCAAAACCTATGTCACAGATACGCAGTATTTT.

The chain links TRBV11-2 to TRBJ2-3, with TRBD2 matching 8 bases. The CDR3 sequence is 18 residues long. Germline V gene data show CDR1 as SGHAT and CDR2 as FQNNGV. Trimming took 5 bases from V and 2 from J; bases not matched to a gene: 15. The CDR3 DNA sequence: TGTGCCAGCAGCCCACCCGGCCGGGGGGGGAGTTCCACAGATACGCAGTATTTT. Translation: CASSPPGRGGSSTDTQYF.

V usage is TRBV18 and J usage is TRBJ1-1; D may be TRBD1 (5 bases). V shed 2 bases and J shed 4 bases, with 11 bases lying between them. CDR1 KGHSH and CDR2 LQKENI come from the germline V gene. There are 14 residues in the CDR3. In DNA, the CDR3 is TGTGCCAGCTCACCATCCCAGGGCGTCACTGAAGCTTTCTTT. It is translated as CASSPSQGVTEAFF.

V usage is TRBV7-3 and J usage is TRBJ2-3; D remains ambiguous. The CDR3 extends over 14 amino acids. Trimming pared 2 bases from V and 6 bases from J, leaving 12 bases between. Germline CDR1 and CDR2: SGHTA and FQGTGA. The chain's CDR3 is CASSLSVSSDTQYF. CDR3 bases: TGTGCCAGCAGCTTATCTGTATCGTCCGATACGCAGTATTTT.

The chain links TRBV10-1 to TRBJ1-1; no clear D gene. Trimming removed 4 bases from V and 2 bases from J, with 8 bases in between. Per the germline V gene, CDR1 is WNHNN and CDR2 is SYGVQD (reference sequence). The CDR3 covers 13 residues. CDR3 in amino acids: CASSGADNTEAFF. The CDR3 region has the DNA TGCGCCAGCAGTGGGGCAGACAACACTGAAGCTTTCTTT.

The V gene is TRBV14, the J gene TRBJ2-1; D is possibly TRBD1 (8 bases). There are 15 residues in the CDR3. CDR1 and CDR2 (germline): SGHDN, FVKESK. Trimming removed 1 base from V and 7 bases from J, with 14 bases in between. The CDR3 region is CASSQVLQGGNEQFF. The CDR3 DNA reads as TGTGCCAGCAGCCAAGTTTTACAGGGGGGGAATGAGCAGTTCTTC. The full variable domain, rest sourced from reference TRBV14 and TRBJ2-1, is EAGVTQFPSHSVIEKGQTVTLRCDPISGHDNLYWYRRVMGKEIKFLLHFVKESKQDESGMPNNRFLAERTGGTYSTLKVQPAELEDSGVYFCASSQVLQGGNEQFFGPGTRLTVL.

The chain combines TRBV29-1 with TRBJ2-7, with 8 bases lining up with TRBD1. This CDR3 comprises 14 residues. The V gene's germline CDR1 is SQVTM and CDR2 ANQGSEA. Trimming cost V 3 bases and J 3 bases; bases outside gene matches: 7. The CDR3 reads CSVDPGTGGYEQYF. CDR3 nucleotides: TGCAGCGTTGACCCCGGGACAGGAGGCTACGAGCAGTACTTC.

CDR3 in amino acids: CASSFWTANTQYF. Written as DNA, the CDR3 is TGTGCCAGCAGCTTTTGGACAGCGAATACGCAGTATTTT. The rearrangement links TRBV7-9 to TRBJ2-3, with D possibly TRBD1 on 6 matching bases. The CDR3 contains 13 residues. The germline gives CDR1 SEHNR, CDR2 FQNEAQ (reference sequence). Trimming took 3 bases from V and 7 from J, leaving 11 bases between them.

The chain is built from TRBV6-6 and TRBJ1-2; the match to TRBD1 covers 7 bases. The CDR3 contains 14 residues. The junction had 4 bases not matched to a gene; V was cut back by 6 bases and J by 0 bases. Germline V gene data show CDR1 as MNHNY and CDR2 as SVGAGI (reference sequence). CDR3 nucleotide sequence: TGTGCCAGCAGCAGACAGGGCGCTAACTATGGCTACACCTTC. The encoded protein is CASSRQGANYGYTF.

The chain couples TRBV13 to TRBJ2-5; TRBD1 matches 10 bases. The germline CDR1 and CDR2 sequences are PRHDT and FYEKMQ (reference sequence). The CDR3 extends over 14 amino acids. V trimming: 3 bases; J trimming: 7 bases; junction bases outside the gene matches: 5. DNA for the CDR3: TGTGCCAGCAGCTTCGGACAGGGGGTTGGGACCCAGTACTTC. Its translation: CASSFGQGVGTQYF.

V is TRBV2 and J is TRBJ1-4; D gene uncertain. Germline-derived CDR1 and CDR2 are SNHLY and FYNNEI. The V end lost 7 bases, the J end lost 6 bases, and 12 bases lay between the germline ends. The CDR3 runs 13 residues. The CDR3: CASTGSLDEKLFF. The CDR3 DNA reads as TGTGCCAGCACGGGGAGTTTAGATGAAAAACTGTTTTTT.

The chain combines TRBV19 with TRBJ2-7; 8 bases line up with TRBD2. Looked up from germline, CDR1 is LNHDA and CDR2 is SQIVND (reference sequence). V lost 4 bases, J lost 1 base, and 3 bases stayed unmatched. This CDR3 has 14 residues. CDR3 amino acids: CASSTGLGSYEQYF. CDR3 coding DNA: TGTGCCAGTAGTACGGGACTAGGATCCTACGAGCAGTACTTC.

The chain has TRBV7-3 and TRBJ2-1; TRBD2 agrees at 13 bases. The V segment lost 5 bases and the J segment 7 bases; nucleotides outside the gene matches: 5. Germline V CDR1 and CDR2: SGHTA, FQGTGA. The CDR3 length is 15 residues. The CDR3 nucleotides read TGTGCCAGCAGCCCGGGACTAGCGGGGCGGAATGAGCAGTTCTTC. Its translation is CASSPGLAGRNEQFF.

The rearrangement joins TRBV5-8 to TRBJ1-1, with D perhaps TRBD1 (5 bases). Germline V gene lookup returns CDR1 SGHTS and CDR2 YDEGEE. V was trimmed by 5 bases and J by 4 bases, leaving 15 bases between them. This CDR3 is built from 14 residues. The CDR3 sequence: CASSSRAWVTEAFF. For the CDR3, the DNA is TGTGCCAGCAGTTCCAGGGCCTGGGTCACTGAAGCTTTCTTT.

CDR3: CAISDYDGGTGELFF. In DNA, the CDR3 is TGTGCCATCAGTGATTATGACGGGGGCACCGGGGAGCTGTTTTTT. The chain joins TRBV10-3 to TRBJ2-2, with D possibly matching TRBD2 (6 bases). The CDR3 loop spans 15 amino acids. V gave up 3 bases and J gave up 4 bases, with 12 bases separating them. CDR1 and CDR2 from the germline V gene are ENHRY and SYGVKD.

The CDR3: CASSQQPGANYGYTF. DNA for the CDR3: TGTGCCAGCAGCCAACAACCGGGAGCTAACTATGGCTACACCTTC. The chain is built from TRBV3-1 (or the pseudogene TRBV3-2) and TRBJ1-2; D call uncertain. CDR3 length: 15 amino acids. V lost 2 bases and J 0 bases, leaving 10 bases between the germline ends. In germline, CDR1 is LGHDT, CDR2 YNNKEL (reference sequence).

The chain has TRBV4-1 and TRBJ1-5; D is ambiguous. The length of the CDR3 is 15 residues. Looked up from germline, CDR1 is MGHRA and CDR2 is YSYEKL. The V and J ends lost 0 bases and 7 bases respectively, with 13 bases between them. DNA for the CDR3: TGCGCCAGCAGCCAAGATCGTGGTTGGAGCCAGCCCCAGCATTTT. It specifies CASSQDRGWSQPQHF.

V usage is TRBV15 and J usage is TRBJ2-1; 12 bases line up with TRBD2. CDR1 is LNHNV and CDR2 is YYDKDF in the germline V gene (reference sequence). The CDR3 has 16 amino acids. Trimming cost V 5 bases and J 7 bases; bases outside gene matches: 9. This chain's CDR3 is CATSYRLAGAPNEQFF. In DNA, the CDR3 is TGTGCCACCAGCTACCGACTAGCGGGGGCCCCAAATGAGCAGTTCTTC.

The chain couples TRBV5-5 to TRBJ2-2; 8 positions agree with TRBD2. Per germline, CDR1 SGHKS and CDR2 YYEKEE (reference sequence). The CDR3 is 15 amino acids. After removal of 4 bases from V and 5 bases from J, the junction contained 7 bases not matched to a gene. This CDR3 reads CASSLQGLGTGELFF. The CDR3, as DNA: TGTGCCAGCAGCCTCCAGGGACTAGGAACCGGGGAGCTGTTTTTT.

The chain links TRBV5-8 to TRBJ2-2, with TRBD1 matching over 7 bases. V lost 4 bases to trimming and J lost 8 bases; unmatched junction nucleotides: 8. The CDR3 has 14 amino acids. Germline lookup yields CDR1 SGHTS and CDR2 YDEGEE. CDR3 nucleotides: TGTGCCAGCAGCGGTCGACAGGGACGAGGGGAGCTGTTTTTT. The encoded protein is CASSGRQGRGELFF.

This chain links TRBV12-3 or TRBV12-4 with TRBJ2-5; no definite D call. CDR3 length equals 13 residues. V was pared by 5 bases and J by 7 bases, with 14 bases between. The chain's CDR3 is CASSRSPGWTQYF. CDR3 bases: TGTGCCAGCAGTCGTTCCCCCGGGTGGACCCAGTACTTC.

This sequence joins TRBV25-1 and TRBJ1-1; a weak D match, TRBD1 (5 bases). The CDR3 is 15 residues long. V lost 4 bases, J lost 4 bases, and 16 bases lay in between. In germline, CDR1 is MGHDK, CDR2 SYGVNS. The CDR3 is CASSGGVRGGTEAFF. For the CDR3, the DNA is TGTGCCAGCAGTGGAGGTGTAAGGGGCGGCACTGAAGCTTTCTTT.

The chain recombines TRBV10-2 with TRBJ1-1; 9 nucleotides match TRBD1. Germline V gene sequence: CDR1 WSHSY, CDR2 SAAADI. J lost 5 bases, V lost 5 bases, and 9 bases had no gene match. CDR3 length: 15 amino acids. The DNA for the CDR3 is TGCGCCAGCAGTTTGACCGGGACAGGGAATACTGAAGCTTTCTTT. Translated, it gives CASSLTGTGNTEAFF.